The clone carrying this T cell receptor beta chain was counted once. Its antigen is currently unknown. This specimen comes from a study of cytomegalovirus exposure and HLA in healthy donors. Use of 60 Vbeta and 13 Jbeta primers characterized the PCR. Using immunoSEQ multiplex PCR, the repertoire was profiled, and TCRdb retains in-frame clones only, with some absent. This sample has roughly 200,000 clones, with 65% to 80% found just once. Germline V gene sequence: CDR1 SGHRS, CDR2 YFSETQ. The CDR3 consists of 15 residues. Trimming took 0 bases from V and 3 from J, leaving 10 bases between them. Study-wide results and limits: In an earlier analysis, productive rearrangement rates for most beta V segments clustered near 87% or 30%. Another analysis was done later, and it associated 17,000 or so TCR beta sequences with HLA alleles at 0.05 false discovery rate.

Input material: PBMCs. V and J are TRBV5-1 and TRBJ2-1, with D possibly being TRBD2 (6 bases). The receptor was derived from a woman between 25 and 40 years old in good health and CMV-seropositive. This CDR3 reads CASSLAGENYNEQFF. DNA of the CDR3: TGCGCCAGCAGCTTGGCGGGGGAAAACTACAATGAGCAGTTCTTC.